This note documents a single TCR beta chain sequence. The record originates from a study of chemoradiotherapy in HPV16-positive cancers. Study background: A couple of HPV16-positive patients' cells yielded candidate HPV-specific clones and common motifs.

Assay: immunoSEQ multiplex PCR; the TCRdb copy retains only in-frame clones and omits some. The sample includes some 16,000 clones, approximately 84% of them seen just once. This sample was obtained from a patient who underwent chemoradiotherapy. The receptor comes from a human donor with HPV-associated anogenital cancer.

CDR3 nucleotide sequence: TGCGCCAGCAGCTTGATGGGACAGGGGGAAGGAGCTTTCTTT. It codes for CASSLMGQGEGAFF. This chain joins TRBV5-1 and TRBJ1-1, with TRBD1 matching over 11 bases. With V trimmed by 1 base and J by 10 bases, 6 bases remained unmatched. CDR1 and CDR2 (germline): SGHRS, YFSETQ. This CDR3 is built from 14 residues.